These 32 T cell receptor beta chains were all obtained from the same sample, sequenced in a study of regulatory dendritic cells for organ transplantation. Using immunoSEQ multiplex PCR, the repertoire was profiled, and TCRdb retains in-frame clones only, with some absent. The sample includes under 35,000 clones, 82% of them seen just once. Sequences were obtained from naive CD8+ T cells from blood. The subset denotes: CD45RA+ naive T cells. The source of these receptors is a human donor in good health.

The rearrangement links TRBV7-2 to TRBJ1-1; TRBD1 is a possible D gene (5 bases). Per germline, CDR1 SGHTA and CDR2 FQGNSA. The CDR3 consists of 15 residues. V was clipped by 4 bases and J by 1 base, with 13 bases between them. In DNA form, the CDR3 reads TGTGCCAGCAGCTCGCCGGGGGGGGAGAACACTGAAGCTTTCTTT. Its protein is CASSSPGGENTEAFF.

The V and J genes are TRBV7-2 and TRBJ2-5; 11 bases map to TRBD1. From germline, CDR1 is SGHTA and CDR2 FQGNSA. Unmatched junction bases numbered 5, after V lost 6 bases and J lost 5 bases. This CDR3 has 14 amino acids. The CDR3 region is CASSWTGGEETQYF. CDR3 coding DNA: TGTGCCAGCAGTTGGACAGGGGGCGAGGAGACCCAGTACTTC.

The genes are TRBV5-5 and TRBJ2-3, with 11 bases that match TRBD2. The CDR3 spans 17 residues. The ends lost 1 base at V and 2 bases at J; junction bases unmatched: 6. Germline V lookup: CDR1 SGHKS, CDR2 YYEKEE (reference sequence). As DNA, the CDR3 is TGTGCCAGCAGCTTGTCGACGACTAGCGGGGTCACAGATACGCAGTATTTT. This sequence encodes CASSLSTTSGVTDTQYF. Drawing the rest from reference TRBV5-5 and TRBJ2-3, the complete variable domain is DAGVTQSPTHLIKTRGQQVTLRCSPISGHKSVSWYQQVLGQGPQFIFQYYEKEERGRGNFPDRFSARQFPNYSSELNVNALLLGDSALYLCASSLSTTSGVTDTQYFGPGTRLTVL.

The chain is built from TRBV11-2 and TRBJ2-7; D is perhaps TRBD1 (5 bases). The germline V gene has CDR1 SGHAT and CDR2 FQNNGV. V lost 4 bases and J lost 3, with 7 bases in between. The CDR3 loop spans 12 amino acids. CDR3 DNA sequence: TGTGCCAGCAGCTCGACAGTCTACGAGCAGTACTTC. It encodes CASSSTVYEQYF.

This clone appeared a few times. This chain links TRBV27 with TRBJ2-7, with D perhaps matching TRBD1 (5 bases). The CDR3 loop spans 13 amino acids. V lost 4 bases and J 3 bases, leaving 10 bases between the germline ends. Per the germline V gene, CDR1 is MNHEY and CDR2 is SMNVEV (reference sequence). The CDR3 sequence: CASSWSQDYEQYF. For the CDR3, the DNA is TGTGCCAGCAGTTGGTCACAGGACTACGAGCAGTACTTC.

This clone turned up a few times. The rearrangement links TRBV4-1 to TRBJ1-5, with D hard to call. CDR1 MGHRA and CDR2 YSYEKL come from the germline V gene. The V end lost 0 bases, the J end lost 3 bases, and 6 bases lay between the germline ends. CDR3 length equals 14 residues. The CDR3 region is CASSQDSTNQPQHF. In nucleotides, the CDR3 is TGCGCCAGCAGCCAAGATAGTACCAATCAGCCCCAGCATTTT.

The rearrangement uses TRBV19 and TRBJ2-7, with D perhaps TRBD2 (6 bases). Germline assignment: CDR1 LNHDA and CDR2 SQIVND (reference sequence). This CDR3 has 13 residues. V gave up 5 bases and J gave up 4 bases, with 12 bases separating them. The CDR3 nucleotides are TGTGCCAGTAGTCCCTTCGGGGGATACGAGCAGTACTTC. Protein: CASSPFGGYEQYF.

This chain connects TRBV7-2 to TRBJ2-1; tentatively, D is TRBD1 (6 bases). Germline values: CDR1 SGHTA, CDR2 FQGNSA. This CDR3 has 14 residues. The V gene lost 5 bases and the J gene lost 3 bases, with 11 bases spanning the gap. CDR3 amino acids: CASSQMDSYNEQFF. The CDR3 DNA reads TGTGCCAGCAGCCAGATGGACAGCTACAATGAGCAGTTCTTC.

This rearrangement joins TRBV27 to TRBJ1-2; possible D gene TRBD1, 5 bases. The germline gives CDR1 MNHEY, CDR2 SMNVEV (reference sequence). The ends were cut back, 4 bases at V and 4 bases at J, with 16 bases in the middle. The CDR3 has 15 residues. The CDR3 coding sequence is TGTGCCAGCAGTTCCGTCGGGGGTCAGGTCTATGGCTACACCTTC. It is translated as CASSSVGGQVYGYTF.

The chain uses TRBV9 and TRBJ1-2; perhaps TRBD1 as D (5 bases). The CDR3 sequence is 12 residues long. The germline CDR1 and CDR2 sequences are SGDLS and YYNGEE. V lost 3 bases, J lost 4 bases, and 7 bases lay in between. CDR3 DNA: TGTGCCAGCAGCGCCACAGGCTATGGCTACACCTTC. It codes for CASSATGYGYTF. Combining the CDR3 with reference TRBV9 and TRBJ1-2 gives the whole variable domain DSGVTQTPKHLITATGQRVTLRCSPRSGDLSVYWYQQSLDQGLQFLIQYYNGEERAKGNILERFSAQQFPDLHSELNLSSLELGDSALYFCASSATGYGYTFGSGTRLTVV.

DNA for the CDR3: TGCGCCAGCAGCCAAGATGGGGGGGGGCCTTATACCGGGGAGCTGTTTTTT. Encoded protein: CASSQDGGGPYTGELFF. The chain carries TRBV4-1 and TRBJ2-2, with D possibly TRBD2 on 7 matching bases. V dropped 0 bases and J dropped 5 bases, with 16 bases sitting between them. CDR1 and CDR2 (germline): MGHRA, YSYEKL. CDR3 length equals 17 residues.

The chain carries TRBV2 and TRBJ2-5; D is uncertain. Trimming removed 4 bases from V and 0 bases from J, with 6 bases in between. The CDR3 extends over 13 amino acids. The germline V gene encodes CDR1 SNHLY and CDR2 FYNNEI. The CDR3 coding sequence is TGTGCCAGCAGTGGGGCAGACCAAGAGACCCAGTACTTC. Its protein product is CASSGADQETQYF.

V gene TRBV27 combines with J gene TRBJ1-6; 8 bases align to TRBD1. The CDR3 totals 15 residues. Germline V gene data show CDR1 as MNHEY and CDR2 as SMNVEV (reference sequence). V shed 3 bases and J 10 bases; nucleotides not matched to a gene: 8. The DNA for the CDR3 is TGTGCCAGCAGTTTGGGGTCAGGGGGCTACTCACCCCTCCACTTT. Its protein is CASSLGSGGYSPLHF.

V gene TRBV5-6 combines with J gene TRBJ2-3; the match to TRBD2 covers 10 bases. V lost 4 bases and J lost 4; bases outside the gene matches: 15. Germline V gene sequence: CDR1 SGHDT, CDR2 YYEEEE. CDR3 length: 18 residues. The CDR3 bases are TGTGCCAGCAGCCCGGGGGCCCTAGCGGGGGCTTGGGCAGATACGCAGTATTTT. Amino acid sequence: CASSPGALAGAWADTQYF.

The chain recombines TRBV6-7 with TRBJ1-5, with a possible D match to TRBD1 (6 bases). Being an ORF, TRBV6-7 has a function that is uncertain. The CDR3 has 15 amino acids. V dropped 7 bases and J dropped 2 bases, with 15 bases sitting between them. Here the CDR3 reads CASILGGGRNQPQHF. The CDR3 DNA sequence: TGTGCCAGCATCCTGGGCGGGGGGCGCAATCAGCCCCAGCATTTT.

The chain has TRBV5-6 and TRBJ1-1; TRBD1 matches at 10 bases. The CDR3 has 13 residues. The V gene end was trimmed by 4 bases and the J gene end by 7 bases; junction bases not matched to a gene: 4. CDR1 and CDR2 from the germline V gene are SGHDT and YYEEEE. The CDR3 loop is CASSLGQGGEAFF. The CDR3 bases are TGTGCCAGCAGCCTAGGACAGGGGGGTGAAGCTTTCTTT. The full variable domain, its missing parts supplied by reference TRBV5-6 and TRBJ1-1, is DAGVTQSPTHLIKTRGQQVTLRCSPKSGHDTVSWYQQALGQGPQFIFQYYEEEERQRGNFPDRFSGHQFPNYSSELNVNALLLGDSALYLCASSLGQGGEAFFGQGTRLTVV.

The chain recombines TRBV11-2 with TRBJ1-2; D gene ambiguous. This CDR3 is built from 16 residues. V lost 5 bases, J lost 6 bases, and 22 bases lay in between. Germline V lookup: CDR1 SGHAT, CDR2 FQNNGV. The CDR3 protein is CASSHMGAGSPDGYTF. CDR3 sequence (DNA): TGTGCCAGCAGCCATATGGGAGCGGGGTCGCCGGATGGCTACACCTTC. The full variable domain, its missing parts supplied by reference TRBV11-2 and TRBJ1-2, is EAGVAQSPRYKIIEKRQSVAFWCNPISGHATLYWYQQILGQGPKLLIQFQNNGVVDDSQLPKDRFSAERLKGVDSTLKIQPAKLEDSAVYLCASSHMGAGSPDGYTFGSGTRLTVV.

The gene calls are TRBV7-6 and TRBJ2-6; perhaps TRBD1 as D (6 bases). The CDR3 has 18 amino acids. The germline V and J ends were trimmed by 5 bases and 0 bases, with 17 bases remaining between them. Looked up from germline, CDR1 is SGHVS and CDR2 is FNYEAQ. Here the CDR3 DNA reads TGTGCCAGCAGCCCCGAGACAGGTATACGCTCTGGGGCCAACGTCCTGACTTTC. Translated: CASSPETGIRSGANVLTF.

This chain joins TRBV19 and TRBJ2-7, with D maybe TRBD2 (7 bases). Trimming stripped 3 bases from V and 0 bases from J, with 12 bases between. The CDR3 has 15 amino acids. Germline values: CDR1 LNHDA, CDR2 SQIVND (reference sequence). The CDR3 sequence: CASSMGGTPSYEQYF. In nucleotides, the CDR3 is TGTGCCAGTAGTATGGGGGGGACACCCTCCTACGAGCAGTACTTC.

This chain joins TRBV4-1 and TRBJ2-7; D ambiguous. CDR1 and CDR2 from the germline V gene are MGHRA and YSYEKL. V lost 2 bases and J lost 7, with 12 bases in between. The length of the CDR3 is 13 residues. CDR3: CASSQQDGLEQYF. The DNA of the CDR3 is TGCGCCAGCAGCCAACAAGACGGGTTGGAGCAGTACTTC.

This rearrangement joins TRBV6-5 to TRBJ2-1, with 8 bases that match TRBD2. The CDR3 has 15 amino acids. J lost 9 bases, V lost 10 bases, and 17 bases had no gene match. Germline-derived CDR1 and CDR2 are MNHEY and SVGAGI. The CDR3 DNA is TGTGCCACCGGCACGCGGGGGGCGCCTAGTGGTGAGCAGTTCTTC. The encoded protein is CATGTRGAPSGEQFF.

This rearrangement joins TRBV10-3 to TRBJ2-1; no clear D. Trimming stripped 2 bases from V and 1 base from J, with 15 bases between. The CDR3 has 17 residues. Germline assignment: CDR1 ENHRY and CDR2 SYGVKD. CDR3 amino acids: CAISEPNVRVSYNEQFF. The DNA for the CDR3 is TGTGCCATCAGTGAGCCTAATGTCCGGGTTTCCTACAATGAGCAGTTCTTC.

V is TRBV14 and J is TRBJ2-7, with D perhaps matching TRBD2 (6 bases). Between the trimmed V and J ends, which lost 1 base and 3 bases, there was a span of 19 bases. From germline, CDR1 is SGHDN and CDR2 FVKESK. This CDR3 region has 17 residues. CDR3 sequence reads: CASSQARRGKGIYEQYF. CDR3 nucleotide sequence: TGTGCCAGCAGCCAAGCAAGGAGGGGTAAAGGGATCTACGAGCAGTACTTC.

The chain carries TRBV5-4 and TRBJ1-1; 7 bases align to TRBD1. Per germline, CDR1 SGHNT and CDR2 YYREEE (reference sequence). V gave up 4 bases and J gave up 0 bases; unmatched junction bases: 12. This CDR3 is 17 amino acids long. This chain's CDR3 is CASSQRDTGQMNTEAFF. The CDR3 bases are TGTGCCAGCAGCCAGAGGGATACGGGACAGATGAACACTGAAGCTTTCTTT.

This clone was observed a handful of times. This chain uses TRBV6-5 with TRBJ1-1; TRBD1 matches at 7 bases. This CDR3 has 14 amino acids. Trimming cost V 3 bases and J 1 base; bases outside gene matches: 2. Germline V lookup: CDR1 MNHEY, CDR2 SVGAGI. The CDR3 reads CASSYTGENTEAFF. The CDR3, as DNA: TGTGCCAGCAGTTATACAGGGGAGAACACTGAAGCTTTCTTT.

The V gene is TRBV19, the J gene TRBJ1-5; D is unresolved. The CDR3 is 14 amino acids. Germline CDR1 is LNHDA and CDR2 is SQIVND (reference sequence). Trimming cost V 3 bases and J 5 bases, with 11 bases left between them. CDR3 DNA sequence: TGTGCCAGTAGTATTTACGGGGTTGATCAGCCCCAGCATTTT. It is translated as CASSIYGVDQPQHF.

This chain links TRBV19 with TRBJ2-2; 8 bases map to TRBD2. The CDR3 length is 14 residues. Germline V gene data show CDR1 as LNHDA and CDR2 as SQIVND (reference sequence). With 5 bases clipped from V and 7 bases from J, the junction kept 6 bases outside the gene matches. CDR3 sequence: CASSSGGAIGELFF. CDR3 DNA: TGTGCCAGTAGTTCCGGGGGGGCCATCGGGGAGCTGTTTTTT.

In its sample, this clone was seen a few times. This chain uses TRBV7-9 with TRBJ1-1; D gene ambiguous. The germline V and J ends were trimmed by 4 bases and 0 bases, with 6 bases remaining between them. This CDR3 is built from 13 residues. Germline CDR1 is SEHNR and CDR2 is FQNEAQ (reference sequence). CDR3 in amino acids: CASSSPVNTEAFF. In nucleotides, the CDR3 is TGTGCCAGCAGCTCTCCCGTGAACACTGAAGCTTTCTTT.

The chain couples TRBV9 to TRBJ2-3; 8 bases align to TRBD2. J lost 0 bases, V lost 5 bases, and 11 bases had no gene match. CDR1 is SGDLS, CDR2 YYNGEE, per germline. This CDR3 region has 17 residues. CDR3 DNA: TGTGCCAGCAGTTTGGGGGCTAGCGGGTTTAGCACAGATACGCAGTATTTT. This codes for CASSLGASGFSTDTQYF.

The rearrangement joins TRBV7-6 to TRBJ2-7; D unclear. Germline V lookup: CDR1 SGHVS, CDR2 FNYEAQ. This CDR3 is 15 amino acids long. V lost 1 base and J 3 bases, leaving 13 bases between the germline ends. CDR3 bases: TGTGCCAGCAGCTTAGAAGTCGGTCCCTTCTACGAGCAGTACTTC. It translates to CASSLEVGPFYEQYF.

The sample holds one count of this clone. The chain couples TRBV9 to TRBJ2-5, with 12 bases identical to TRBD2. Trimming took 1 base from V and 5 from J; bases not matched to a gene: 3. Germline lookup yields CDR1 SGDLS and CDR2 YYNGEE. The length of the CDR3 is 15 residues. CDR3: CASSVLAGGRETQYF. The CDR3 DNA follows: TGTGCCAGCAGCGTACTAGCGGGGGGGCGGGAGACCCAGTACTTC. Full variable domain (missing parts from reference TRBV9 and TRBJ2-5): DSGVTQTPKHLITATGQRVTLRCSPRSGDLSVYWYQQSLDQGLQFLIQYYNGEERAKGNILERFSAQQFPDLHSELNLSSLELGDSALYFCASSVLAGGRETQYFGPGTRLLVL.

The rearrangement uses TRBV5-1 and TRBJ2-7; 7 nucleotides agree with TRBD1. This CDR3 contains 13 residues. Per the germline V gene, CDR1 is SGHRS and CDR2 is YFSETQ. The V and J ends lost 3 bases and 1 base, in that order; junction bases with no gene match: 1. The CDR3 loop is CASSSDRSYEQYF. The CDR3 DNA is TGCGCCAGCAGCTCGGACAGGTCCTACGAGCAGTACTTC.